This TCR beta chain appears in the sequencing data of a study of blood T cell repertoires in COVID-19. The overall study: Sites in the United States, Italy and Spain provided acute and convalescent COVID-19 samples.

Repertoires were generated with immunoSEQ multiplex PCR, while TCRdb's copy carries only in-frame clones and drops some. The sample includes roughly 180,000 clones, 75% to 90% of them seen just once. Recovery meant two consecutive negative NP/OP PCR tests, professional clearance, or resolved symptoms. Germline CDR1 reads SEHNR; CDR2 reads FQNEAQ (reference sequence). The CDR3 consists of 15 residues. Trimming removed 8 bases from V and 2 bases from J; junction bases left unmatched: 9. Sequenced sample: PBMCs or T cells enriched from blood (not recorded which). The sequence derives from a woman aged 55-75 years who had recovered from COVID-19. This chain connects TRBV7-9 to TRBJ1-2; 9 nucleotides agree with TRBD1. This CDR3 reads CASHRTGAKNYGYTF. In nucleotides, the CDR3 is TGTGCCAGCCACAGGACAGGGGCGAAGAACTATGGCTACACCTTC. The entire variable domain, with the rest obtained from reference TRBV7-9 and TRBJ1-2, is as follows: DTGVSQNPRHKITKRGQNVTFRCDPISEHNRLYWYRQTLGQGPEFLTYFQNEAQLEKSRLLSDRFSAERPKGSFSTLEIQRTEQGDSAMYLCASHRTGAKNYGYTFGSGTRLTVV.